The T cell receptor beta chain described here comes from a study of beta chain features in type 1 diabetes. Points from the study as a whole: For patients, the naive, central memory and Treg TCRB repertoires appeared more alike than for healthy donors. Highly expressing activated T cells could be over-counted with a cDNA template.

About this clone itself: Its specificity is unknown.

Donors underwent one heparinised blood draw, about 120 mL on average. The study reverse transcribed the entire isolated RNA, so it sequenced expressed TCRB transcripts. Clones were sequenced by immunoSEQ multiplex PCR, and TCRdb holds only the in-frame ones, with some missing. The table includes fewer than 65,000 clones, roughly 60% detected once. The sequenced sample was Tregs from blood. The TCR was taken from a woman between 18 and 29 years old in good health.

CDR3 amino acids: CASSLSQGQPQHF. CDR3 DNA sequence: TGTGCCAGCAGCTTAAGCCAGGGTCAGCCCCAGCATTTT. The gene calls are TRBV7-6 and TRBJ1-5; D may be TRBD1 (5 bases). The CDR3 spans 13 residues. V lost 2 bases and J lost 6, with 8 bases in between. CDR1 is SGHVS, CDR2 FNYEAQ, per germline.